The 11 T cell receptor beta chains below all came from one sample that was sequenced in a study of control samples from healthy donors and cancer patients. TCRdb's copy holds only in-frame clones and misses some; the assay was immunoSEQ multiplex PCR. The profile shows about 92,000 clones, roughly four fifths of them singletons. Specimen: blood. All receptors come from an older woman in good health.

The chain couples TRBV7-2 to TRBJ1-1, with a tentative D call TRBD1 (5 bases). The CDR3 runs to 14 residues. Per germline, CDR1 SGHTA and CDR2 FQGNSA. Trimming left V 6 bases short and J 1 base short, with 12 bases between. This chain's CDR3 is CASSRGAENTEAFF. As DNA, the CDR3 is TGTGCCAGCAGTCGTGGGGCAGAGAACACTGAAGCTTTCTTT.

The chain uses TRBV7-9 and TRBJ2-3, with 14 nucleotides matching TRBD2. CDR3 size: 17 residues. The V gene end was trimmed by 1 base and the J gene end by 5 bases; junction bases not matched to a gene: 5. From germline, CDR1 is SEHNR and CDR2 FQNEAQ (reference sequence). This chain's CDR3 is CASSLGGLAGAVDTQYF. The CDR3 coding sequence is TGTGCCAGCAGCTTAGGGGGACTAGCGGGAGCAGTAGATACGCAGTATTTT.

The chain has TRBV5-3 and TRBJ1-5, with TRBD1 as a possible D gene (6 bases). TRBV5-3 is designated an ORF whose function remains uncertain. CDR3 size: 17 residues. V was cut by 1 base and J by 7 bases, with 21 bases left in between. CDR3 DNA: TGTGCCAGAAGCTTGCCCAGTATGACAGGATCCGCCCAGCCCCAGCATTTT. Amino acid sequence: CARSLPSMTGSAQPQHF.

V and J are TRBV18 and TRBJ1-2; D may be TRBD1 (6 bases). Between the trimmed V and J ends, which lost 3 bases and 7 bases, there was a span of 15 bases. Germline CDR1 KGHSH, CDR2 LQKENI. The CDR3 totals 14 residues. The CDR3 bases are TGTGCCAGCTCACCTCGGACAGAAAAGGGTGGCTACACCTTC. This gives the protein CASSPRTEKGGYTF.

This chain joins TRBV6-2 or TRBV6-3 and TRBJ2-7; perhaps TRBD1 as D (6 bases). The CDR3 spans 12 residues. CDR1 and CDR2 (germline): MNHEY, SVGEGT. V lost 5 bases and J 7 bases, leaving 12 bases between the germline ends. The CDR3, as DNA: TGTGCCAGCAGTCCGGACAGTCGGGAGCAGTACTTC. As protein: CASSPDSREQYF.

CDR3 sequence reads: CASSKGTDEQFF. The CDR3 region has the DNA TGTGCCAGCAGTAAGGGAACGGATGAGCAGTTCTTC. The V gene is TRBV6-5, the J gene TRBJ2-1; D unresolved. The CDR3 covers 12 residues. CDR1 and CDR2 (germline): MNHEY, SVGAGI. V lost 5 bases and J lost 8, with 10 bases in between.

V usage is TRBV27 and J usage is TRBJ1-2, with a possible D match to TRBD1 (6 bases). The CDR3 has 12 amino acids. Trimming pared 6 bases from V and 4 bases from J, leaving 9 bases between. Germline V gene sequence: CDR1 MNHEY, CDR2 SMNVEV (reference sequence). CDR3 protein: CASSNRAYGYTF. CDR3 sequence (DNA): TGTGCCAGCAGCAACAGGGCCTATGGCTACACCTTC.

The V and J genes are TRBV4-1 and TRBJ2-4; 7 bases are shared with TRBD1. The trim removed 5 bases at V and 5 bases at J, leaving 12 bases unmatched. This CDR3 region has 16 residues. The germline V gene has CDR1 MGHRA and CDR2 YSYEKL. This chain's CDR3 is CASSSRQGSPENIQYF. In DNA, the CDR3 is TGCGCCAGCAGCTCGCGACAGGGAAGCCCGGAAAACATTCAGTACTTC.

The chain combines TRBV23-1 with TRBJ1-6; possible D gene TRBD1, 5 bases. TRBV23-1 is identified as an open reading frame with a role that is uncertain. The CDR3 runs to 16 residues. V shed 8 bases and J shed 0 bases, with 14 bases lying between them. The CDR3 DNA reads as TGCGCCAGCCCTCGGGAGGGGCCCTCCTATAATTCACCCCTCCACTTT. This encodes CASPREGPSYNSPLHF.

This clone has a single count. The chain employs TRBV28 and TRBJ1-2; D call uncertain. The germline V gene has CDR1 MDHEN and CDR2 SYDVKM. The CDR3 spans 12 residues. V was shortened by 5 bases and J by 4 bases, with 8 bases between the two germline ends. CDR3 sequence: CASSTSFYGYTF. The DNA for the CDR3 is TGTGCCAGCAGTACTTCATTCTATGGCTACACCTTC.

The CDR3 region has the DNA TGTGCCATCAGTGACCCGACAGGCGGGCAGCCCCAGCATTTT. Translation: CAISDPTGGQPQHF. The genes are TRBV10-3 and TRBJ1-5; a weak D match, TRBD1 (6 bases). CDR1 ENHRY and CDR2 SYGVKD come from the germline V gene. The CDR3 sequence is 14 residues long. Trimming stripped 3 bases from V and 7 bases from J, with 13 bases between.